The present T cell receptor (beta chain) was sequenced within a study of blood T cell repertoires in COVID-19. Study as a whole: Material from acute and convalescent COVID-19 was sourced from the United States, Italy and Spain. Nucleic acid was either cDNA or gDNA, and it came from T cells, B-cell-depleted T cells, or PBMCs.

The protocol was immunoSEQ multiplex PCR, while the TCRdb copy is restricted to in-frame clones and leaves out a portion. The table includes around 280,000 clones, 75% to 90% detected once. With V trimmed by 4 bases and J by 2 bases, 8 bases remained unmatched. This CDR3 contains 16 residues. Germline V CDR1 and CDR2: MGHDK, SYGVNS. Sequencing was carried out using peripheral blood. The genes are TRBV25-1 and TRBJ2-1; 7 nucleotides line up with TRBD1. The TCR comes from a woman aged 25 to 39 who had recovered from COVID-19. The CDR3 region is CASSATGVGPYNEQFF. The CDR3 DNA reads TGTGCCAGCAGTGCCACAGGGGTCGGCCCCTACAATGAGCAGTTCTTC.